Below, 23 T cell receptor beta chains from the same sample are listed, as sequenced in a study of regulatory T cells in long-lasting Graves disease. Building the TCR beta libraries relied on iRepertoire HTBI primers, and CDR3 regions underwent Arm-PCR. From the multiplex PCR reads, TCRdb called clonotypes with MiXCR, one entry per CDR3 protein. The sample carries nearly 350,000 distinct CDR3 sequences, around a fifth recorded once. The time point was: persistent/refractory GD, antithyroid drugs over 5 years with positive TRAb. Generation of the TCR library employed RNA extracted from PBMCs. The sample in question was peripheral blood mononuclear cells (PBMCs), obtained when the disease was refractory, from a patient treated with antithyroid drugs. All receptors come from a female donor with Graves disease.

The CDR3 loop is CAGGDRGAYEQYF. CDR3 coding DNA: TGTGCCGGCGGGGACAGGGGGGCCTACGAGCAGTACTTC. The chain employs TRBV5-5 and TRBJ2-7; 11 bases align to TRBD1. Germline V lookup: CDR1 SGHKS, CDR2 YYEKEE (reference sequence). Trimming took 10 bases from V and 2 from J; bases not matched to a gene: 5. The CDR3 covers 13 residues.

The chain has TRBV6-1 and TRBJ2-5; unclear D gene. CDR3 size: 11 residues. Germline V CDR1 and CDR2: MNHNS, SASEGT. Trimming took 6 bases from V and 8 from J, leaving 10 bases between them. The CDR3 nucleotides read TGTGCCAGCAGAATAGGAGATACCCAGTACTTC. Residues: CASRIGDTQYF.

A few counts support this clonotype. Just one base apart from a much larger clone, this may be a read error. The rearrangement links TRBV6-5 to TRBJ1-2, with 8 bases matching TRBD1. The CDR3 sequence is 18 residues long. Germline CDR1 is MNHEY and CDR2 is SVGAGI. The V and J ends lost 2 bases and 6 bases, in that order; junction bases with no gene match: 17. The CDR3: CASSYETRPWTGNHGYTF. For the CDR3, the DNA is TGTGCCAGCAGTTACGAAACGCGACCTTGGACAGGGAACCATGGCTACACCTTC.

This clonotype came up many times. The chain uses TRBV12-3 or TRBV12-4 and TRBJ2-7; TRBD1 is a possible D gene (5 bases). Trimming removed 0 bases at V and 1 base at J, with 10 bases between. The CDR3 runs to 15 residues. Here the CDR3 DNA reads TGTGCCAGCAGTTTAGCAGGGGCTAAGTCCTACGAGCAGTACTTC. This gives the protein CASSLAGAKSYEQYF.

This clonotype was seen at least ten times. The chain combines TRBV19 with TRBJ1-2, with 12 bases lining up with TRBD1. The CDR3 is 15 residues long. The V gene's germline CDR1 is LNHDA and CDR2 SQIVND (reference sequence). V lost 3 bases and J lost 7; bases outside the gene matches: 6. The CDR3 nucleotides read TGTGCCAGTAGTATCCGGGGACAGGGGGCCGGTGGCTACACCTTC. Amino acid sequence: CASSIRGQGAGGYTF. Combining the CDR3 with reference TRBV19 and TRBJ1-2 gives the whole variable domain DGGITQSPKYLFRKEGQNVTLSCEQNLNHDAMYWYRQDPGQGLRLIYYSQIVNDFQKGDIAEGYSVSREKKESFPLTVTSAQKNPTAFYLCASSIRGQGAGGYTFGSGTRLTVV.

This clonotype occurred many times. This chain links TRBV28 with TRBJ1-2; tentatively, D is TRBD1 (6 bases). From germline, CDR1 is MDHEN and CDR2 SYDVKM. Trimming removed 5 bases at V and 4 bases at J, with 8 bases between. This CDR3 contains 12 residues. The CDR3 protein is CASSPRGYGYTF. For the CDR3, the DNA is TGTGCCAGCAGTCCCAGGGGCTATGGCTACACCTTC.

There are many counts of this clonotype. This sequence joins TRBV20-1 and TRBJ2-7, with no clear D. The V end lost 1 base, the J end lost 3 bases, and 13 bases lay between the germline ends. Germline V gene lookup returns CDR1 DFQATT and CDR2 SNEGSKA (reference sequence). CDR3 length equals 14 residues. CDR3 residues: CSARGSLDDYEQYF. The CDR3 DNA is TGCAGTGCTAGAGGGTCACTGGATGACTACGAGCAGTACTTC.

J is TRBJ2-7 and V is TRBV3-1, with D perhaps TRBD1 (5 bases). From germline, CDR1 is LGHDT and CDR2 YNNKEL (reference sequence). This CDR3 has 14 amino acids. V was shortened by 4 bases and J by 6 bases, with 16 bases between the two germline ends. In nucleotides, the CDR3 is TGTGCCAGCAGCCCGCCCGGCGTGGGGCCCGAGCAGTACTTC. Translated, it gives CASSPPGVGPEQYF.

The CDR3, as DNA: TGTGCCAGCAGTCAGGGACAGGGTATTTGCGGCACTGAAGCTTTCTTT. As protein: CASSQGQGICGTEAFF. The chain recombines TRBV6-2 or TRBV6-3 with TRBJ1-1; 9 bases map to TRBD1. Per the germline V gene, CDR1 is MNHEY and CDR2 is SVGEGT. V was clipped by 5 bases and J by 4 bases; unmatched bases: 11. The length of the CDR3 is 16 residues.

This clonotype was seen a few times. The CDR3 DNA follows: TGTGCCAGCAGCTTACCCAGGTCCCTGGAGGATGAGCAGTTCTTC. Amino acid sequence: CASSLPRSLEDEQFF. The rearrangement links TRBV11-1 to TRBJ2-1; a possible D gene is TRBD2 (5 bases). V lost 2 bases, J lost 8 bases, and 16 bases lay in between. The CDR3 consists of 15 residues. Per germline, CDR1 SGHAT and CDR2 FQDESV (reference sequence).

V and J are TRBV5-1 and TRBJ2-7, with D perhaps TRBD1 (7 bases). The CDR3 has 14 amino acids. Deletions cut 5 bases from V and 5 bases from J, with 17 bases between. Germline V gene lookup returns CDR1 SGHRS and CDR2 YFSETQ. CDR3 in amino acids: CASSPGPGGHEQYF. CDR3 in DNA: TGCGCCAGCAGTCCCGGGCCAGGGGGGCACGAGCAGTACTTC. Full variable domain (outside the CDR3, taken from reference TRBV5-1 and TRBJ2-7): KAGVTQTPRYLIKTRGQQVTLSCSPISGHRSVSWYQQTPGQGLQFLFEYFSETQRNKGNFPGRFSGRQFSNSRSEMNVSTLELGDSALYLCASSPGPGGHEQYFGPGTRLTVT.

The V call is TRBV6-2 or TRBV6-3, the J call TRBJ1-1; the match to TRBD1 covers 11 bases. Per germline, CDR1 MNHEY and CDR2 SVGEGT. With V trimmed by 4 bases and J by 0 bases, 4 bases remained unmatched. The CDR3 covers 16 residues. The CDR3, as DNA: TGTGCCAGCAGTTTCCGGACAGGGGGCCTGAACACTGAAGCTTTCTTT. Its translation is CASSFRTGGLNTEAFF.

This clonotype was found many times. This chain joins TRBV7-9 and TRBJ2-5, with 9 bases lining up with TRBD1. This CDR3 has 15 residues. V trimming: 1 base; J trimming: 2 bases; junction bases outside the gene matches: 2. Germline assignment: CDR1 SEHNR and CDR2 FQNEAQ (reference sequence). CDR3 nucleotide sequence: TGTGCCAGCAGCTTAGGGGACAGGGAACAAGAGACCCAGTACTTC. This gives the protein CASSLGDREQETQYF.

At least ten counts were recorded for this clonotype. This sequence joins TRBV15 and TRBJ2-7; D call uncertain. The CDR3 contains 13 residues. In germline, CDR1 is LNHNV, CDR2 YYDKDF (reference sequence). Trimming left V 0 bases short and J 2 bases short, with 5 bases between. Here the CDR3 reads CATSREAAYEQYF. In DNA, the CDR3 is TGTGCCACCAGCAGAGAGGCTGCCTACGAGCAGTACTTC.

This clonotype was counted ten times or more. V gene TRBV13 combines with J gene TRBJ2-7, with 8 bases identical to TRBD2. Unmatched junction bases numbered 5, after V lost 5 bases and J lost 2 bases. CDR3 length: 14 amino acids. Germline CDR1 reads PRHDT; CDR2 reads FYEKMQ (reference sequence). The CDR3 nucleotides read TGTGCCAGCAGCCCAAGCGGGAGACCCTACGAGCAGTACTTC. Amino acids: CASSPSGRPYEQYF. The full variable domain, rest sourced from reference TRBV13 and TRBJ2-7, is AAGVIQSPRHLIKEKRETATLKCYPIPRHDTVYWYQQGPGQDPQFLISFYEKMQSDKGSIPDRFSAQQFSDYHSELNMSSLELGDSALYFCASSPSGRPYEQYFGPGTRLTVT.

The chain recombines TRBV18 with TRBJ2-3, with 7 bases matching TRBD2. The ends lost 4 bases at V and 2 bases at J; junction bases unmatched: 3. The CDR3 has 14 residues. The germline V gene encodes CDR1 KGHSH and CDR2 LQKENI. CDR3 sequence reads: CASSRLAVTDTQYF. The CDR3 DNA reads TGTGCCAGCTCACGACTAGCAGTCACAGATACGCAGTATTTT.

A word on this clonotype: One end of the junction does not line up with germline, which may come from a read error. This chain connects TRBV5-1 to TRBJ1-1; no clear D gene. Germline CDR1 reads SGHRS; CDR2 reads YFSETQ. CDR3 length: 12 residues. CDR3 amino acids: CASSSGLTEAFF. The CDR3 DNA is TGTGCCAGCAGCTCCGGACTTACTGAAGCTTTCTTT.

This chain connects TRBV10-3 to TRBJ1-1; no firm D call. Germline lookup yields CDR1 ENHRY and CDR2 SYGVKD. The CDR3 extends over 17 amino acids. The ends were cut back, 1 base at V and 4 bases at J, with 19 bases in the middle. The CDR3 nucleotides are TGTGCCATCAGTGAGTATCTGGGAGGCCTCCCCCCCACTGAAGCTTTCTTT. Translating gives CAISEYLGGLPPTEAFF.

This clonotype was found many times. The genes are TRBV12-3 or TRBV12-4 and TRBJ1-1; TRBD1 agrees at 7 bases. The trim removed 5 bases at V and 2 bases at J, leaving 8 bases unmatched. This CDR3 spans 15 amino acids. CDR3 sequence: CASSQDTGENTEAFF. CDR3 DNA: TGTGCCAGCAGTCAAGATACAGGGGAAAACACTGAAGCTTTCTTT.

With respect to this clonotype: Possible read error: a much larger clone is one base away. The chain couples TRBV7-2 to TRBJ1-2; 7 nucleotides agree with TRBD1. The CDR3 spans 14 residues. Germline trimming cut 7 bases from V and 6 bases from J; bases unmatched to any gene: 11. The germline V gene encodes CDR1 SGHTA and CDR2 FQGNSA. The CDR3 DNA sequence: TGTGCCAGCACCCATGGGACAGATCCGAATGGCTACACCTTC. It encodes CASTHGTDPNGYTF.

This clonotype appeared a few times. With a much larger clone just one base away, this may be a read error. This sequence joins TRBV11-2 and TRBJ2-7, with D unclear. V was shortened by 5 bases and J by 4 bases, with 15 bases between the two germline ends. CDR1 and CDR2 (germline): SGHAT, FQNNGV. This CDR3 is built from 14 residues. The DNA of the CDR3 is TGTGCCAGCAGCAAGACACAAAGCCTATACGAGCAGTACTTC. Its protein is CASSKTQSLYEQYF.

Ten or more counts support this clonotype. The rearrangement joins TRBV5-6 to TRBJ1-4; 8 bases agree with TRBD1. The junction had 10 bases not matched to a gene; V was cut back by 4 bases and J by 8 bases. CDR1 is SGHDT, CDR2 YYEEEE, per germline. This CDR3 spans 15 amino acids. The CDR3 DNA follows: TGTGCCAGCAGCATAAGGACAGGGTTGATGGAAAAACTGTTTTTT. Its protein product is CASSIRTGLMEKLFF.

There are many counts of this clonotype. J is TRBJ1-5 and V is TRBV12-3 or TRBV12-4; D remains ambiguous. CDR3 length: 17 residues. V was trimmed by 7 bases and J by 3 bases, leaving 22 bases between them. The CDR3 coding sequence is TGTGCCAGCACTATAGGGCCGTTCTCCCGTGTCAATCAGCCCCAGCATTTT. Translated: CASTIGPFSRVNQPQHF.